The 4 T cell receptor beta chains below were found in one sample sequenced in a study of beta chain features in type 1 diabetes. Expressed TCRB transcripts were sequenced after all isolated RNA was converted to cDNA. The assay was immunoSEQ multiplex PCR, and TCRdb's table has in-frame clones only and misses some. The data hold about 130,000 clones, with just over 9% observed a single time. The source material was central memory CD4+ T cells from blood. These receptors all stem from a man aged 18-30 years in good health.

This clone came up a few times. The same CDR3 can be traced to other DNA sequences in this sample. The V and J genes are TRBV6-6 and TRBJ2-7, with D perhaps matching TRBD1 (6 bases). Deletions cut 3 bases from V and 2 bases from J, with 8 bases between. This CDR3 has 13 amino acids. CDR1 MNHNY and CDR2 SVGAGI come from the germline V gene (reference sequence). The CDR3 protein is CASSYTGTYEQYF. CDR3 coding DNA: TGTGCCAGCAGTTATACAGGGACCTACGAGCAGTACTTC.

This sequence joins TRBV18 and TRBJ1-2; 7 bases line up with TRBD1. V trimming: 6 bases; J trimming: 2 bases; junction bases outside the gene matches: 6. The CDR3 totals 14 residues. Germline loops: CDR1 KGHSH, CDR2 LQKENI. CDR3: CASSPEQGNYGYTF. The CDR3, as DNA: TGTGCCAGCTCCCCCGAACAGGGGAACTATGGCTACACCTTC.

This clone came up a few times. V gene TRBV7-8 combines with J gene TRBJ1-1; D is uncertain. In germline, CDR1 is SGHVS, CDR2 FQNEAQ. V gave up 2 bases and J gave up 1 base, with 8 bases separating them. The CDR3 is 14 residues long. CDR3 sequence reads: CASSLLGRNTEAFF. CDR3 in DNA: TGTGCCAGCAGCTTATTGGGCAGGAACACTGAAGCTTTCTTT.

The CDR3 DNA is TGTGCCAGCAGGGGCCGGGACAGGGTCCTTCGGGGCAATCAGCCCCAGCATTTT. This translates into CASRGRDRVLRGNQPQHF. The gene calls are TRBV2 and TRBJ1-5; TRBD1 matches at 9 bases. This CDR3 region has 18 residues. V dropped 6 bases and J dropped 2; count of bases not matched to a gene: 14. Germline lookup yields CDR1 SNHLY and CDR2 FYNNEI.